The 4 T cell receptor beta chains given below trace back to one sample, sequenced in a study of blood T cells in healthy people across ages. PCR was performed a second time for 7 to 11 cycles using a sample-barcoded 5' primer and a J-beta primer mix. TCRdb re-analysed the 5' RACE reads in MiXCR, keeping a single row per CDR3 protein. The table includes 1.5 million to 2 million distinct CDR3 sequences, about 39% detected once. Sequencing was performed on blood. All receptors derive from a human donor in good health.

The chain links TRBV29-1 to TRBJ2-3; no reliable D call. With 6 bases removed from V and 14 bases from J, the gap between germline ends came to 18 bases. The CDR3 spans 11 residues. CDR1 is SQVTM and CDR2 is ANQGSEA in the germline V gene. Written as DNA, the CDR3 is TGCAGCGTCGGTGATGTCAGGTCCCGGTATTTT. This gives the protein CSVGDVRSRYF.

This clonotype occurred once. The chain uses TRBV29-1 and TRBJ1-1; the D is unclear. Germline-derived CDR1 and CDR2 are SQVTM and ANQGSEA. The CDR3 covers 11 residues. Trimming stripped 7 bases from V and 4 bases from J, with 10 bases between. The CDR3 DNA follows: TGCAGCGGAACTCCGGCCACTGAAGCTTTCTTT. Translation gives CSGTPATEAFF.

The chain carries TRBV6-5 and TRBJ1-5; 7 nucleotides align to TRBD1. The CDR3 is made up of 15 amino acids. With V trimmed by 0 bases and J by 1 base, 0 bases remained unmatched. Germline V lookup: CDR1 MNHEY, CDR2 SVGAGI. Here the CDR3 DNA reads TGTGCCAGCAGTTACTCCAGGGGGAGCAATCAGCCCCAGCATTTT. Amino acids: CASSYSRGSNQPQHF.

The chain carries TRBV5-1 and TRBJ2-5, with 9 bases aligning to TRBD1. The CDR3 is made up of 14 amino acids. Germline values: CDR1 SGHRS, CDR2 YFSETQ. V trimming: 4 bases; J trimming: 11 bases; junction bases outside the gene matches: 12. The CDR3 is CASSIGQGNNGQYF. The DNA of the CDR3 is TGCGCCAGCAGCATTGGACAGGGGAATAACGGGCAGTACTTC.